This T cell receptor beta chain is from a study of cytomegalovirus exposure and HLA in healthy donors. Study-wide results and limits: It was confirmed in vitro that three of the CMV-associated chains were specific for CMV antigens.

CDR1 and CDR2 (germline): KGHSH, LQKENI. This CDR3 is built from 13 residues. The V end was cut by 3 bases, the J end by 0 bases, with 5 bases between. The PCR used 60 Vbeta and 13 Jbeta primers. Profiled with immunoSEQ multiplex PCR; TCRdb holds only in-frame clones, not every one. The sample holds more than 130,000 clones, just under 85% seen once. As regards this clone: The antigen is not known.

V is TRBV18 and J is TRBJ1-2; D unresolved. The source is a man aged 35-49 years in good health and CMV-seropositive. Sample: PBMCs. The DNA of the CDR3 is TGTGCCAGCTCACCCACACCTAACTATGGCTACACCTTC. It yields the protein CASSPTPNYGYTF. Variable domain in full (rest from reference TRBV18 and TRBJ1-2): NAGVMQNPRHLVRRRGQEARLRCSPMKGHSHVYWYRQLPEEGLKFMVYLQKENIIDESGMPKERFSAEFPKEGPSILRIQQVVRGDSAAYFCASSPTPNYGYTFGSGTRLTVV.